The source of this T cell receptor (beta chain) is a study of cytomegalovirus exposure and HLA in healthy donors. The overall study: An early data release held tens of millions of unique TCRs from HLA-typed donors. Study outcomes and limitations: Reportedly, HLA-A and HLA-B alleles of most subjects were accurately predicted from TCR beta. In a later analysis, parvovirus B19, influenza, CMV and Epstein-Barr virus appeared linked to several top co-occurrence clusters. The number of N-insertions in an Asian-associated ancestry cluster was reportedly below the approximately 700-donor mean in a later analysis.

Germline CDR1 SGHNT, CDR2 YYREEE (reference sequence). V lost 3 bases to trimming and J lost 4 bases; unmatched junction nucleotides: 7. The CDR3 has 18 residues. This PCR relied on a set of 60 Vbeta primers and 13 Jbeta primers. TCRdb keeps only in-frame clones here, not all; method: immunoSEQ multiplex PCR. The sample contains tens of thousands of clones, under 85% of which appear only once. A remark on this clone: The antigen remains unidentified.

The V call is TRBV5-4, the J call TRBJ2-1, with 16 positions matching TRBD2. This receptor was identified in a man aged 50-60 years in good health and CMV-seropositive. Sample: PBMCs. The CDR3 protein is CASSWGTSGRAGYNEQFF. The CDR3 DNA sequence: TGTGCCAGCAGCTGGGGGACTAGCGGGAGGGCCGGGTACAATGAGCAGTTCTTC.